Included here is one TCR beta chain sequence, with context. This clone's antigen is unknown. No base qualities exist here, and no much larger clone lies one base off it. The trial excluded patients who had a history of autoimmune disease or were on systemic immunosuppression. Peripheral blood for TCR sequencing was drawn from every dose cohort at baseline, at cycle 4 day 1 and at cycle 7 day 1. Samples were obtained from an open-label, multicenter, first-in-human phase I dose-escalation trial of ivuxolimab. Adults with locally advanced or metastatic melanoma, renal cell, hepatocellular, or head and neck squamous cell carcinoma were enrolled in the trial. CD4+ and CD8+ T cells were sorted separately from peripheral blood before TCR sequencing. V ends up 6 bases short and J 8 bases short, with an unmatched junction base count of 3. Including cysteine and phenylalanine, the CDR3 has 11 amino acids. Just the 33-base CDR3 DNA is kept, in frame starting at base 1. According to the germline V gene (reference sequence), CDR1 reads DFQATT and CDR2 reads SNEGSKA.

For sequencing of the TCRbeta CDR3 region, genomic DNA was extracted from the sorted cells. The immunoSEQ Assay was used for sequencing of TCRbeta CDR3 regions. TCRdb's version of the immuneACCESS table is confined to in-frame rearrangements and falls short of the full clone set. An unresolved V gene accounts for under half of the shortfall where checked; the remainder is of unknown origin. The sample yields about 68,000 clones; about 84% were counted once. Jointly, the top ten make up around 9.9% of the sample. This specimen belongs to a study of OX40 agonist ivuxolimab in advanced cancers. About the study as a whole: Ivuxolimab, which targeted the costimulatory receptor OX40 (CD134), was an agonistic, fully human IgG2 monoclonal antibody. Three dose-escalation patients achieved partial responses, one with hepatocellular carcinoma and two with cutaneous melanoma. Prior anti-PD-1, anti-PD-L1 or anti-CTLA-4 therapy was permitted, and checkpoint inhibitors had been received by about 37% of dose-escalation patients. Peripheral TCRbeta sequencing was intended to test whether TCR sequence diversity was altered and clonal T-cell expansion was caused by ivuxolimab. The dose-escalation cohort was around 83% male with a mean age of roughly 62 years, ranging from about 23 to 85. The paper describes the monotherapy dose-escalation part (N ≈ 52 patients) of the phase I trial of ivuxolimab. Intravenous ivuxolimab was administered to patients every 2 weeks at six dose levels: 0.01, 0.1, 0.3, 1.5, 3 and 10 mg/kg. Of the roughly 51 patients in dose escalation, about 19 had hepatocellular carcinoma, about 15 had melanoma, 9 had renal cell carcinoma and 9 had head and neck cancer. Broader findings and caveats from the paper: Low levels of normalized T-cell clonal expansion were also seen in some nonresponding patients. At doses from 0.1 to 3.0 mg/kg, clonal expansion was seen in both CD4+ and CD8+ blood T cells between baseline and week 6. The antigen specificity of the clonally expanded peripheral T cells was not determined. Partial responders in the 0.1-3.0 mg/kg groups had among the lowest normalized peripheral clonal expansion, especially among CD8+ T cells. After ivuxolimab, CD8+ T cells had more expanded clones than CD4+ T cells on average.

This chain joins TRBV20-1 to TRBJ2-2; 7 central bases correspond to TRBD1. This TCR was recovered from an adult with an advanced solid tumor such as melanoma, head and neck, liver or kidney cancer. This sample comprised CD4+ or CD8+ T cells sorted from blood, obtained in a trial of the OX40 agonist ivuxolimab. The nucleotide sequence reads TGCAGTGCCTTGGACAGGGGGGAGCTGTTTTTT. It translates to CSALDRGELFF.